The 24 T cell receptor beta chains below come from one sample, sequenced in a study of tissue T cells after allogeneic stem cell transplantation. Libraries were prepared by immunoSEQ multiplex PCR; TCRdb keeps only in-frame clonotypes and omits some of them. The sample lists about 6,800 clones, about a third occurring once. Time point defined: mouse harvest day 14 after allogeneic transplant. Mouse grafts combined 10^7 T-cell-depleted bone marrow cells with 10^6 splenic CD5+ T cells. Sequenced: skin. These receptors were collected from a female BALB/c mouse given C57BL/6 T cells with graft-versus-host disease after an allogeneic hematopoietic cell transplant.

For this clone: Here the gene names and germline are mouse. The read falls 1 residue short of the CDR3 end, and the missing part is taken from the germline J gene. The chain combines TRBV4 with TRBJ2-5; D is possibly TRBD2 (6 bases). The length of the CDR3 is 12 residues. The germline V gene has CDR1 LGHDT and CDR2 YNNKQL (reference sequence). V lost 4 bases, J lost 5 bases, and 7 bases lay in between. The sequenced part of the CDR3 DNA is TGTGCCAGCAGCTCGGGGGGAGACACCCAGTAC. Protein: CASSSGGDTQY. The whole CDR3 sequence is CASSSGGDTQYF. Supplemented by reference TRBV4 and TRBJ2-5, the full variable domain reads ETAVFQTPNYHVTQVGNEVSFNCKQTLGHDTMYWYKQDSKKLLKIMFSYNNKQLIVNETVPRRFSPQSSDKAHLNLRIKSVEPEDSAVYLCASSSGGDTQYFGPGTRLLVL.

On this clone: The genes are named according to mouse. The sequenced fragment ends 1 residue before the CDR3 boundary, so the rest is inferred from the germline J gene. This chain connects TRBV3 to TRBJ2-4; D not resolved. V lost 6 bases, J lost 2 bases, and 3 bases lay in between. The CDR3 length is 11 residues. Germline loops: CDR1 SNHLY, CDR2 FYNGKV (reference sequence). The CDR3 bases that were read are TGTGCCAGCAGTGTTCAAAACACCTTGTAC. This translates into CASSVQNTLY. The full CDR3 protein reads CASSVQNTLYF.

This clone was seen just once. Gene and germline names: mouse. The DNA ends 1 residue before the CDR3 does, and the rest of the CDR3 is filled in from the germline J gene. The chain is built from TRBV3 and TRBJ1-1; D is unresolved. The V end lost 1 base, the J end lost 5 bases, and 5 bases lay between the germline ends. The CDR3 loop spans 12 amino acids. CDR1 is SNHLY, CDR2 FYNGKV, per germline (reference sequence). CDR3 bases read: TGTGCCAGCAGCTTAGAAGGGACAGAAGTCTTC. This sequence encodes CASSLEGTEVF. In full, the CDR3 is CASSLEGTEVFF. Variable domain in full (rest from reference TRBV3 and TRBJ1-1): GPKVLQIPSHQIIDMGQMVTLNCDPVSNHLYFYWYKQILGQQMEFLVNFYNGKVMEKSKLFKDQFSVERPDGSYFTLKIQPTALEDSAVYFCASSLEGTEVFFGKGTRLTVV.

This clone was picked up a small number of times. The listed genes are named as in mouse. Sequencing ends 1 residue short of the CDR3 end; the germline J gene provides the rest. V gene TRBV3 combines with J gene TRBJ1-4, with 7 positions matching TRBD1. Germline V CDR1 and CDR2: SNHLY, FYNGKV (reference sequence). After removal of 4 bases from V and 3 bases from J, the junction contained 2 bases not matched to a gene. The CDR3 is made up of 14 amino acids. The CDR3 is CASSSTGPNERLFF. CDR3 bases read: TGTGCCAGCAGCTCGACAGGGCCCAACGAAAGATTATTT. Supplemented by reference TRBV3 and TRBJ1-4, the full variable domain reads GPKVLQIPSHQIIDMGQMVTLNCDPVSNHLYFYWYKQILGQQMEFLVNFYNGKVMEKSKLFKDQFSVERPDGSYFTLKIQPTALEDSAVYFCASSSTGPNERLFFGHGTKLSVL.

About this clone: Gene names denote mouse genes. From the germline J gene comes the end of the CDR3, since the read stops 1 residue before it. The chain couples TRBV3 to TRBJ2-5, with TRBD2 matching over 8 bases. Trimming took 3 bases from V and 5 from J; bases not matched to a gene: 1. CDR1 is SNHLY and CDR2 is FYNGKV in the germline V gene (reference sequence). CDR3 size: 13 residues. The CDR3 protein is CASSFLGGDTQYF. CDR3 DNA (partial): TGTGCCAGCAGCTTTCTGGGGGGAGACACCCAGTAC.

This clone has only a few counts. Mouse gene names and germline throughout. Read data end 1 residue before the CDR3 end; the end is taken from the germline J gene. The chain couples TRBV12-1 to TRBJ2-5, with 9 positions matching TRBD2. CDR3 length equals 14 residues. The ends lost 0 bases at V and 3 bases at J; junction bases unmatched: 0. Germline CDR1 reads SGHSN; CDR2 reads HYEKVE. The CDR3 region is CASSLDWGQDTQYF. The sequenced CDR3 bases are TGTGCCAGCTCTCTCGACTGGGGGCAAGACACCCAGTAC.

With regard to this clone: Gene names follow the mouse nomenclature. The missing CDR3 end, 1 residue past where the read stops, is filled in from the germline J gene. The chain carries TRBV16 and TRBJ2-2; 7 nucleotides match TRBD1. Trimming cost V 6 bases and J 1 base; bases outside gene matches: 5. This CDR3 is 15 amino acids long. Germline V gene lookup returns CDR1 SGHSA and CDR2 FRNQAP. CDR3 loop: CASSLDRVNTGQLYF. The CDR3 DNA, read in part, is TGTGCAAGCAGTCTCGACAGGGTAAACACCGGGCAGCTCTAC.

To note about this clone: Genes here carry mouse names. The read terminates 1 residue ahead of where the CDR3 ends, so the germline J gene completes it. V is TRBV26 and J is TRBJ2-7; 10 bases match TRBD1. The CDR3 has 14 amino acids. Unmatched junction bases numbered 6, after V lost 4 bases and J lost 6 bases. Germline assignment: CDR1 KGHPV and CDR2 FQNQEV (reference sequence). The CDR3 protein is CASSQPGQGCEQYF. CDR3 DNA, as far as it was read: TGTGCCAGCAGTCAACCGGGACAGGGGTGTGAACAGTAC.

This clone occurred once. Genes here carry mouse names. The CDR3 end falls 1 residue outside the read, so it is completed with the germline J gene. This rearrangement joins TRBV19 to TRBJ2-5; weak D call: TRBD2 (5 bases). V was shortened by 2 bases and J by 3 bases, with 10 bases between the two germline ends. This CDR3 contains 14 residues. Germline CDR1 is FNHDT and CDR2 is SITEND (reference sequence). CDR3 DNA (partial): TGTGCCAGCAGTATTTGGGGTGGGCAAGACACCCAGTAC. This sequence encodes CASSIWGGQDTQY. The entire CDR3 protein is CASSIWGGQDTQYF.

In the case of this clone: Gene names denote mouse genes. The read gets to within 1 residue of the CDR3 end, and the germline J gene fills in the rest. The chain combines TRBV1 with TRBJ1-1; 7 bases are a match to TRBD1. The CDR3 covers 14 residues. V lost 5 bases and J lost 1; bases outside the gene matches: 4. Germline loops: CDR1 NSQYPW, CDR2 LRSPGD (reference sequence). CDR3 loop: CTCSFRDRNTEVFF. Partial CDR3 DNA: TGCACCTGCAGTTTCCGGGACAGAAACACAGAAGTCTTC.

This clone is termed medium-sized. The genes and germline here are from mouse. From the germline J gene comes the end of the CDR3, since the read stops 1 residue before it. The chain couples TRBV23 to TRBJ1-4. Germline V gives CDR1 KGHTA, CDR2 FQNQQP. The CDR3 totals 13 residues. CDR3 DNA (partial): TGCTCCAGCAGCCCCGTTTCCAACGAAAGATTATTT. This gives the protein CSSSPVSNERLF. The complete CDR3 reads CSSSPVSNERLFF.

Comment on this clone: Gene names refer to mouse genes. Coverage ceases 1 residue before the CDR3 finishes, and the germline J gene fills in the end. The rearrangement joins TRBV1 to TRBJ1-3; D perhaps matches TRBD1 (5 bases). V lost 4 bases, J lost 1 base, and 11 bases lay in between. Per germline, CDR1 NSQYPW and CDR2 LRSPGD (reference sequence). This CDR3 region has 15 residues. CDR3 loop: CTCSEGRQSGNTLYF. The sequenced CDR3 bases are TGCACCTGCAGTGAGGGACGCCAGTCTGGAAATACGCTCTAT.

This clone was detected only a few times. Any gene name here is a mouse gene name. The observed sequence ends 1 residue before the CDR3 terminus, with the missing tail filled in from the germline J gene. V usage is TRBV26 and J usage is TRBJ2-5; D not certain. The CDR3 consists of 11 residues. Germline assignment: CDR1 KGHPV and CDR2 FQNQEV (reference sequence). V lost 3 bases, J lost 8 bases, and 6 bases lay in between. The CDR3 spells CASSLMGTQYF. The part of the CDR3 DNA that was read is TGTGCCAGCAGTCTAATGGGCACCCAGTAC.

Comment on this clone: Gene names are mouse gene names. Sequencing ends 1 residue short of the CDR3 end; the germline J gene provides the rest. This chain links TRBV3 with TRBJ2-2; weak D call: TRBD2 (6 bases). Germline V gives CDR1 SNHLY, CDR2 FYNGKV (reference sequence). This CDR3 region has 13 residues. Trimming left V 3 bases short and J 6 bases short, with 8 bases between. CDR3 bases read: TGTGCCAGCAGCTTGAGACTGGCCGGGCAGCTCTAC. This sequence encodes CASSLRLAGQLY. The whole CDR3 region reads CASSLRLAGQLYF.

Note on this clone: Gene and germline names: mouse. With the read ending 1 residue before the CDR3 end, the germline J gene is used to fill in that end. V is TRBV26 and J is TRBJ1-4; TRBD1 aligns across 8 bases. After removal of 2 bases from V and 7 bases from J, the junction contained 3 bases not matched to a gene. The germline CDR1 and CDR2 sequences are KGHPV and FQNQEV (reference sequence). CDR3 size: 14 residues. Partial CDR3 DNA: TGTGCCAGCAGTCTGACAGGGGGGGGCGAAAGATTATTT. It encodes CASSLTGGGERLF. The whole CDR3 region reads CASSLTGGGERLFF.

This clone is labeled as medium-sized. Any gene name here is a mouse gene name. This CDR3 is also generated by other DNA sequences in the sample. Here the CDR3 reads CASSLQGAGNTLYF. CDR3 bases read: TGTGCCAGCAGTCTGCAGGGGGCTGGAAATACGCTCTAT. The V gene is TRBV26, the J gene TRBJ1-3; 7 bases are a match to TRBD1. The observed sequence ends 1 residue before the CDR3 terminus, with the missing tail filled in from the germline J gene. The CDR3 has 14 amino acids. V dropped 2 bases and J dropped 2; count of bases not matched to a gene: 0. CDR1 is KGHPV and CDR2 is FQNQEV in the germline V gene (reference sequence).

Turning to this clone: Gene names are the mouse ones. From the germline J gene comes the end of the CDR3, since the read stops 1 residue before it. V is TRBV26 and J is TRBJ1-3, with D unresolved. From germline, CDR1 is KGHPV and CDR2 FQNQEV (reference sequence). CDR3 length: 14 amino acids. The V end lost 2 bases, the J end lost 0 bases, and 5 bases lay between the germline ends. The CDR3 sequence is CASSLTISGNTLYF. CDR3 DNA (partial): TGTGCCAGCAGTCTGACAATTTCTGGAAATACGCTCTAT.

Worth noting for this clone: Gene names follow the mouse nomenclature. The CDR3 extends 1 residue past the end of the read, so its final part is completed from the germline J gene. This sequence joins TRBV16 and TRBJ1-1; D is uncertain. There are 13 residues in the CDR3. CDR1 SGHSA and CDR2 FRNQAP come from the germline V gene. V was shortened by 1 base and J by 1 base, with 4 bases between the two germline ends. Partial CDR3 DNA: TGTGCAAGCAGCTTAGGAGGGAACACAGAAGTCTTC. Protein sequence: CASSLGGNTEVF. The full-length CDR3 reads as CASSLGGNTEVFF.

This clone was seen only a few times. The genes are named according to mouse. The missing CDR3 end, 1 residue past where the read stops, is filled in from the germline J gene. The V gene is TRBV26, the J gene TRBJ2-3, with 11 bases fitting TRBD1. Germline loops: CDR1 KGHPV, CDR2 FQNQEV (reference sequence). This CDR3 comprises 16 residues. V shed 5 bases, J shed 2 bases, and the junction held 6 bases outside the gene matches. The sequenced CDR3 bases are TGTGCCAGCAGTAAACGGACAGGGGGCTTTGCAGAAACGCTGTAT. It codes for CASSKRTGGFAETLY. The full CDR3 is CASSKRTGGFAETLYF.

Details on this clone: Gene names and germline match the mouse. The CDR3 end falls 1 residue outside the read, so it is completed with the germline J gene. The chain carries TRBV13-1 and TRBJ2-3; 9 positions agree with TRBD2. Germline lookup yields CDR1 NSHNY and CDR2 SYGAGN. The CDR3 length is 18 residues. With V trimmed by 1 base and J by 2 bases, 11 bases remained unmatched. CDR3 sequence reads: CASSDRLGGARDAETLYF. Partial CDR3 DNA: TGTGCCAGCAGTGATAGGCTGGGGGGGGCGCGAGATGCAGAAACGCTGTAT.

For this clone: Mouse germline and gene names are used. The read falls 1 residue short of the CDR3 end, and the missing part is taken from the germline J gene. This chain links TRBV26 with TRBJ1-1; 8 bases line up with TRBD1. The CDR3 extends over 14 amino acids. V shed 6 bases and J 0 bases; nucleotides not matched to a gene: 3. The V gene's germline CDR1 is KGHPV and CDR2 FQNQEV (reference sequence). CDR3 sequence reads: CASRPGQANTEVFF. The CDR3 bases that were read are TGTGCCAGCAGACCGGGACAGGCAAACACAGAAGTCTTC. The full variable domain, with the rest looked up from reference TRBV26 and TRBJ1-1, is NSKVIQTPRYLVKGQGQKAKMRCIPEKGHPVVFWYQQNKNNEFKFLINFQNQEVLQQIDMTEKRFSAECPSNSPCSLEIQSSEAGDSALYLCASRPGQANTEVFFGKGTRLTVV.

This clone has more than one count but fewer than ten. Gene names refer to mouse genes. The read finishes 1 residue shy of the CDR3 end, and the germline J gene is used to complete it. The rearrangement uses TRBV26 and TRBJ2-3, with D perhaps TRBD1 (6 bases). V lost 2 bases and J lost 9, with 12 bases in between. The CDR3 contains 13 residues. The V gene's germline CDR1 is KGHPV and CDR2 FQNQEV (reference sequence). CDR3 DNA (partial): TGTGCCAGCAGTCTGACAGGGTTTCGGACGCTGTAT. It translates to CASSLTGFRTLY. The CDR3 in its entirety is CASSLTGFRTLYF.

In regard to this clone: The gene symbols are mouse symbols. The CDR3 extends 1 residue past the end of the read, so its final part is completed from the germline J gene. The chain employs TRBV15 and TRBJ2-4; 8 nucleotides line up with TRBD2. The CDR3 loop spans 16 amino acids. Germline-derived CDR1 and CDR2 are SGHND and FRSKSL. J was trimmed by 0 bases and V by 2 bases; bases with no gene match: 4. The part of the CDR3 DNA that was read is TGTGCCAGCAGTTTATGGGGGGGGTTTAGTCAAAACACCTTGTAC. Its translation: CASSLWGGFSQNTLY. The whole CDR3 protein is CASSLWGGFSQNTLYF.

Comment on this clone: Gene names are the mouse ones. The read ends 1 residue before the CDR3 terminus; that terminus is restored from the germline J gene. This specimen includes other DNA sequences encoding the same CDR3. The V and J genes are TRBV26 and TRBJ2-3, with 8 positions matching TRBD1. Germline V gene lookup returns CDR1 KGHPV and CDR2 FQNQEV (reference sequence). This CDR3 has 14 amino acids. V was clipped by 3 bases and J by 7 bases; unmatched bases: 6. CDR3 amino acids: CASSLGQGAKTLYF. The CDR3 DNA, read in part, is TGTGCCAGCAGTCTCGGACAGGGAGCAAAAACGCTGTAT.